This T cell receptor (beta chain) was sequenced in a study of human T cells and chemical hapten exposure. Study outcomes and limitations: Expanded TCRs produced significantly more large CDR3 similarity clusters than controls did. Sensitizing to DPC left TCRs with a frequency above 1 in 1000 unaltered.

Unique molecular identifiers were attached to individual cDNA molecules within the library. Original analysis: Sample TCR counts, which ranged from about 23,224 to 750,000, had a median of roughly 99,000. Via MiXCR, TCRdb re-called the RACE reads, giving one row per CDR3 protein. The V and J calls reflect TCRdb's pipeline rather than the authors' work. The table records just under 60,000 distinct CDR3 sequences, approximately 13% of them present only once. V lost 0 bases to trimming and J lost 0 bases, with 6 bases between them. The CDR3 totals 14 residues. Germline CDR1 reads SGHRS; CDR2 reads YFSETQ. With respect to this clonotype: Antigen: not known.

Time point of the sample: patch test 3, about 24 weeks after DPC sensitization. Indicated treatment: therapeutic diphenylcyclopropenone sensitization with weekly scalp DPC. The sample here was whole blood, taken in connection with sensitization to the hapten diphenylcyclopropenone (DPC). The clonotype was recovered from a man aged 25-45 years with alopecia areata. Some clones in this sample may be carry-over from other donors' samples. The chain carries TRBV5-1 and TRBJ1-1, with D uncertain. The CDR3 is CASSLGGMNTEAFF. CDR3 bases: TGCGCCAGCAGCTTGGGCGGGATGAACACTGAAGCTTTCTTT.